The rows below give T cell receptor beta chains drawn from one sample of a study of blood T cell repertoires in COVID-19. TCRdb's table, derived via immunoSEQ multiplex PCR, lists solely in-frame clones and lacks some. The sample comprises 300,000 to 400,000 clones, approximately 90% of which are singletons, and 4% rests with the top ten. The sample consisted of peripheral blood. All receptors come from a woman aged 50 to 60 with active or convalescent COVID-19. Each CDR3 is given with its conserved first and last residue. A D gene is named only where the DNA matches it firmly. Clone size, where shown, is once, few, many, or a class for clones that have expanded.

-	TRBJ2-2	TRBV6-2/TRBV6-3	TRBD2	CASTPGGSYNTGELFF	TGTGCCAGCACCCCCGGGGGGTCATACAACACCGGGGAGCTGTTTTTT
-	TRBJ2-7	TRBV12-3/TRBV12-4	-	CASSPRGTYEQYF	TGTGCCAGCAGTCCTCGGGGGACCTACGAGCAGTACTTC
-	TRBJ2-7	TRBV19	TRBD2	CASSIDSTSGAYEQYF	TGTGCCAGTAGTATAGATTCGACTAGCGGGGCCTACGAGCAGTACTTC
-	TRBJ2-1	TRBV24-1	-	CATIGGVSGEQFF	TGTGCCACCATCGGGGGTGTCAGCGGTGAGCAGTTCTTC
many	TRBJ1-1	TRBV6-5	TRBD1	CASSYGTGGTEAFF	TGTGCCAGCAGTTACGGGACAGGGGGCACTGAAGCTTTCTTT
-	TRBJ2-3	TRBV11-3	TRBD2	CASSNSGGADTQYF	TGTGCCAGCAGCAATAGCGGGGGGGCAGATACGCAGTATTTT
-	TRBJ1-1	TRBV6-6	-	CASSLGRGDTEAFF	TGTGCCAGCAGTTTGGGCAGGGGAGACACTGAAGCTTTCTTT
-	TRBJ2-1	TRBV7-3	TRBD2	CASSLGRAGPYNEQFF	TGTGCCAGCAGCTTAGGTAGAGCGGGACCTTACAATGAGCAGTTCTTC
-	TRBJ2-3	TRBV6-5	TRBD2	CASRTSGTTDTQYF	TGTGCCAGCAGGACTAGCGGGACCACAGATACGCAGTATTTT
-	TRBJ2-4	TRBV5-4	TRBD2	CASSSQPGLAGGLAKNIQYF	TGTGCCAGCAGCTCTCAACCGGGACTAGCGGGAGGGTTGGCCAAAAACATTCAGTACTTC
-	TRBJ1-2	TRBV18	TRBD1	CATRTGTGYGYTF	TGTGCCACCAGGACAGGGACGGGCTATGGCTACACCTTC
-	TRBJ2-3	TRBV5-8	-	CASSLGQTSTDTQYF	TGTGCCAGCAGCTTGGGACAGACGAGCACAGATACGCAGTATTTT
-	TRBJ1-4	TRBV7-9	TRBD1	CASSLRDRDNEKLFF	TGTGCCAGCAGCCTACGGGACAGGGATAATGAAAAACTGTTTTTT
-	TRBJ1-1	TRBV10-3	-	CAISTGTNTEAFF	TGTGCCATCAGTACAGGGACAAACACTGAAGCTTTCTTT
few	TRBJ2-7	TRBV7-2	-	CASSLRSGLSYEQYF	TGTGCCAGCAGCTTACGTTCTGGACTCTCCTACGAGCAGTACTTC
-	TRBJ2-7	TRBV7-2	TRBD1	CASSKSQGAAYEQYF	TGTGCCAGCAGTAAATCACAGGGGGCGGCATACGAGCAGTACTTC
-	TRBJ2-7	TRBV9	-	CASSTQGWVDEQYF	TGTGCCAGCAGCACCCAGGGGTGGGTTGACGAGCAGTACTTC
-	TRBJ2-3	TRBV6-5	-	CASSYSVGGRGDTQYF	TGTGCCAGCAGTTACTCAGTGGGGGGGCGGGGAGATACGCAGTATTTT
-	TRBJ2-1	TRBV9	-	CASSAWYDDWRDSYNEQFF	TGTGCCAGCAGCGCCTGGTACGACGATTGGCGGGACTCCTACAATGAGCAGTTCTTC
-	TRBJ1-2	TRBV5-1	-	CASSFGANYGYTF	TGCGCCAGCAGCTTTGGAGCTAACTATGGCTACACCTTC
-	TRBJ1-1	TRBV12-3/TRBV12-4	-	CASSSIETEAFF	TGTGCCAGCAGTTCGATAGAGACTGAAGCTTTCTTT
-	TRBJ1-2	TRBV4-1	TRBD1	CASSQESSGGGGYTF	TGCGCCAGCAGCCAAGAGTCCTCAGGGGGTGGGGGCTACACCTTC
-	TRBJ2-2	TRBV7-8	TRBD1	CASSYRDRANTGELFF	TGTGCCAGCAGCTACAGGGACAGGGCGAACACCGGGGAGCTGTTTTTT
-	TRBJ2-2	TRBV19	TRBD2	CASSLSLAGALTGELFF	TGTGCCAGTAGTCTCTCACTAGCGGGGGCCCTCACCGGGGAGCTGTTTTTT
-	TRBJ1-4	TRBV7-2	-	CASSGQGGNEKLFF	TGTGCCAGCAGCGGTCAGGGTGGCAATGAAAAACTGTTTTTT
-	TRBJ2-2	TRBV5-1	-	CASNDGANTGELFF	TGCGCCAGCAACGACGGAGCGAACACCGGGGAGCTGTTTTTT
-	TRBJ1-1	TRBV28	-	CASSLRQVITEAFF	TGTGCCAGCAGTCTCCGACAGGTCATTACTGAAGCTTTCTTT
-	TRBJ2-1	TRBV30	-	CAWRGLPLYNEQFF	TGTGCCTGGAGAGGACTTCCCCTCTACAATGAGCAGTTCTTC
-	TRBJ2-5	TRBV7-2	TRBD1	CASKGAGETQYF	TGTGCCAGCAAGGGGGCCGGAGAGACCCAGTACTTC
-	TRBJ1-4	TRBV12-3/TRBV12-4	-	CASSLPQVEKLFF	TGTGCCAGCAGTTTGCCACAGGTGGAAAAACTGTTTTTT
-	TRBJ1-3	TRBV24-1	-	CATSDPWGGAEGEYF	TGTGCCACCAGTGATCCCTGGGGGGGGGCCGAAGGAGAATATTTT
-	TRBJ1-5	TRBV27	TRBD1	CASSLSGQPSRGQPQHF	TGTGCCAGCAGTTTATCGGGACAGCCGTCGAGGGGTCAGCCCCAGCATTTT
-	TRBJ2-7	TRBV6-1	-	CATITGNYEQYF	TGTGCCACCATCACAGGGAACTACGAGCAGTACTTC
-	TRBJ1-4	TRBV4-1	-	CASNRLGGEYEKLFF	TGCGCCAGCAATAGGTTGGGAGGGGAATATGAAAAACTGTTTTTT
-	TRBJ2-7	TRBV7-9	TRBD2	CASSSLAGTHEQYF	TGTGCCAGCAGCTCGTTAGCGGGAACCCACGAGCAGTACTTC
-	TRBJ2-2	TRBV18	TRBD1	CASSPGDRRTGELFF	TGTGCCAGCTCACCCGGGGACAGACGCACCGGGGAGCTGTTTTTT
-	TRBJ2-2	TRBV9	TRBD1	CASSVRQGARTGELFF	TGTGCCAGCAGCGTAAGACAGGGGGCGAGGACCGGGGAGCTGTTTTTT
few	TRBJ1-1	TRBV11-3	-	CASSLNRAAEAFF	TGTGCCAGCAGCTTAAACAGGGCCGCTGAAGCTTTCTTT
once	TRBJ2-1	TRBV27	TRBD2	CASRKPGLAGNSSYNEQFF	TGTGCCAGCAGGAAACCGGGACTAGCGGGCAATAGCTCCTACAATGAGCAGTTCTTC
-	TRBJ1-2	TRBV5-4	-	CASSLTGNNYGYTF	TGTGCCAGCAGCTTAACAGGAAATAACTATGGCTACACCTTC
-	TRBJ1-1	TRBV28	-	CASSFNWGPDTEAFF	TGTGCCAGCAGTTTTAATTGGGGGCCGGACACTGAAGCTTTCTTT
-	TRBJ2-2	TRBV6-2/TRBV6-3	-	CASSSYSGTFKNTGELFF	TGTGCCAGCAGTTCCTACTCTGGGACATTTAAGAACACCGGGGAGCTGTTTTTT
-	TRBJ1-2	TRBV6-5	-	CASSYGEGNYGYTF	TGTGCCAGCAGTTACGGGGAGGGAAACTATGGCTACACCTTC
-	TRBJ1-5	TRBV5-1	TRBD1	CASSPGDRGGHNQPQHF	TGCGCCAGCAGCCCTGGGGACAGGGGAGGGCACAATCAGCCCCAGCATTTT
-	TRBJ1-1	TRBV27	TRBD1	CASSYRGRLNTEAFF	TGTGCCAGCAGTTACAGGGGACGGTTGAACACTGAAGCTTTCTTT
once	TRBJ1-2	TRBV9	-	CASSTGQSYGYTF	TGTGCCAGCAGTACAGGACAGAGCTATGGCTACACCTTC
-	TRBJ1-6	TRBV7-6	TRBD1	CASSLGTGVNSPLHF	TGTGCCAGCAGCCTAGGGACAGGAGTTAATTCACCCCTCCACTTT
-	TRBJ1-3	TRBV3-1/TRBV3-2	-	CASSSLTGTGNTIYF	TGTGCCAGCAGCTCCCTTACAGGGACTGGAAACACCATATATTTT
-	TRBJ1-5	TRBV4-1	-	CASGYRENQPQHF	TGCGCCAGCGGGTACAGGGAGAATCAGCCCCAGCATTTT
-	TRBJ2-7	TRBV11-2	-	CASSLEITYEQYF	TGTGCCAGCAGCTTAGAAATCACCTACGAGCAGTACTTC
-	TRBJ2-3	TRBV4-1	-	CASSLDLPSGRTDTQYF	TGCGCCAGCAGCTTAGACCTACCGAGCGGACGCACAGATACGCAGTATTTT
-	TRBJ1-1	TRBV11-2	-	CASSFRGITEAFF	TGTGCCAGCAGCTTTAGGGGTATCACTGAAGCTTTCTTT
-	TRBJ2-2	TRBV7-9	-	CASIRSRGGLANTGELFF	TGTGCCAGCATTAGGTCCCGGGGAGGCTTAGCGAACACCGGGGAGCTGTTTTTT
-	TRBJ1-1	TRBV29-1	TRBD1	CSHWKGTGNTEAFF	TGCAGCCACTGGAAAGGGACAGGGAACACTGAAGCTTTCTTT
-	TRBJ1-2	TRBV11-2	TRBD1	CASSLDAGTGRYGYTF	TGTGCCAGCAGCTTAGATGCCGGGACAGGGCGCTATGGCTACACCTTC